This TCR beta chain was identified during a study of blood T cell repertoires in COVID-19. Study as a whole: PBMCs, B-cell-depleted T cells, or T cells provided the cDNA or gDNA that made up the material.

The CDR3 sequence is 15 residues long. Germline assignment: CDR1 LNHDA and CDR2 SQIVND (reference sequence). Between the trimmed V and J ends, which lost 7 bases and 0 bases, there was a span of 13 bases. Sequencing used immunoSEQ multiplex PCR; TCRdb keeps in-frame clones, though not all of them. The data show around 130,000 clones, more than 75% seen once. This rearrangement joins TRBV19 to TRBJ2-1, with D tentatively TRBD2 (6 bases). The sample comprised peripheral blood. This receptor was taken from a human donor in a cohort sampled during active COVID-19. CDR3 loop: CASTYTSSSYNEQFF. The CDR3 DNA is TGTGCCAGTACGTACACTAGCAGCTCCTACAATGAGCAGTTCTTC.